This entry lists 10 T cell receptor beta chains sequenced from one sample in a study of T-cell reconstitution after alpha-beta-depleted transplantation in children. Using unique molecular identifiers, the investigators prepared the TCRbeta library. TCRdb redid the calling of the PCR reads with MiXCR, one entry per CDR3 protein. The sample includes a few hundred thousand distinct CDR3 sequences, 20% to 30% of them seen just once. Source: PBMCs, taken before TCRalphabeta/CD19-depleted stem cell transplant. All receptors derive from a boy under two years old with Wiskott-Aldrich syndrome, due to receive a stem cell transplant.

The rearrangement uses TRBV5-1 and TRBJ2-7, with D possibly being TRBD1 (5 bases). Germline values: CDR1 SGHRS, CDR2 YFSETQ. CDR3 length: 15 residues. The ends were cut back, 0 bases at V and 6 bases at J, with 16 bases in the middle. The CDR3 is CASSLGANTGGEQYF. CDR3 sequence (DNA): TGCGCCAGCAGCTTGGGGGCGAATACAGGCGGCGAGCAGTACTTC.

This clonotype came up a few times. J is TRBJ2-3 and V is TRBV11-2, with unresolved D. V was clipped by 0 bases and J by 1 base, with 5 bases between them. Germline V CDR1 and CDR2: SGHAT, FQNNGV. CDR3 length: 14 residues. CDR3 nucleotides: TGTGCCAGCAGCTTAGATCTTGGCACAGATACGCAGTATTTT. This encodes CASSLDLGTDTQYF.

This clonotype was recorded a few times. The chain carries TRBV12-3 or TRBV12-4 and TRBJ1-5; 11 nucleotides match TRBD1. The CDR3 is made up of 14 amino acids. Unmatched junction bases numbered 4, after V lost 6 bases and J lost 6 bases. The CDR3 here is CASRQGTGGQPQHF. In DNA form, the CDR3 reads TGTGCCAGCAGACAGGGGACAGGGGGTCAGCCCCAGCATTTT.

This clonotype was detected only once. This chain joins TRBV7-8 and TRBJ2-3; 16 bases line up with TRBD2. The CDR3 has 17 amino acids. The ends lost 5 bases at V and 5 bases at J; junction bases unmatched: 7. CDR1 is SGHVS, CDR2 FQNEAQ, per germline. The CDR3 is CASSRRGTSGREDTQYF. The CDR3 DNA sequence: TGTGCCAGCAGCCGAAGGGGGACTAGCGGGAGGGAAGATACGCAGTATTTT.

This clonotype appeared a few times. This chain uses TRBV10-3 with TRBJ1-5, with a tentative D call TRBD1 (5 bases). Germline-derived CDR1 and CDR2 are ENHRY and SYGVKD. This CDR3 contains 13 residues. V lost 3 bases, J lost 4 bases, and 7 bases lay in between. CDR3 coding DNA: TGTGCCATCAGTGACAGGGCTAATCAGCCCCAGCATTTT. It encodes CAISDRANQPQHF.

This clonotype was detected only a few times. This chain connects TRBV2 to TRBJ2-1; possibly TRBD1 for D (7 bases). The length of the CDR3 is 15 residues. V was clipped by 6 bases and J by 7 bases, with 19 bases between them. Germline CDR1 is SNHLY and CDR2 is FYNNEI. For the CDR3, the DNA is TGTGCCAGCAGACGCGACAGGGACTGGTGGAATGAGCAGTTCTTC. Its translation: CASRRDRDWWNEQFF.

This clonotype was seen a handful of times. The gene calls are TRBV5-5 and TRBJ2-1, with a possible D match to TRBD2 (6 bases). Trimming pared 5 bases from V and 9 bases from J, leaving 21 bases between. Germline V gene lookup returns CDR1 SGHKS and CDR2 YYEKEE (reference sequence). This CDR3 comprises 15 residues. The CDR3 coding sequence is TGTGCCAGCAGTCCTCGACTAGAAGATGCACGTGAGCAGTTCTTC. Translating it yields CASSPRLEDAREQFF.

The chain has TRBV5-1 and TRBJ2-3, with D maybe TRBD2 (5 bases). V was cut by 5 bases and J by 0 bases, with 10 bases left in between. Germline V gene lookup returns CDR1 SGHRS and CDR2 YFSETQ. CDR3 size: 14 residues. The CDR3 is CASREESSTDTQYF. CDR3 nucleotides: TGCGCCAGCAGGGAGGAATCGAGCACAGATACGCAGTATTTT.

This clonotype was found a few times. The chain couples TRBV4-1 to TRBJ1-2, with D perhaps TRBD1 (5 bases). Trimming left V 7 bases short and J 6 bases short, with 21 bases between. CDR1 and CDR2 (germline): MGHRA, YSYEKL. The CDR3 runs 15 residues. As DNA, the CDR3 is TGCGCCAGCACTCACGGCGTGGGGGTGGTTAATGGCTACACCTTC. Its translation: CASTHGVGVVNGYTF.

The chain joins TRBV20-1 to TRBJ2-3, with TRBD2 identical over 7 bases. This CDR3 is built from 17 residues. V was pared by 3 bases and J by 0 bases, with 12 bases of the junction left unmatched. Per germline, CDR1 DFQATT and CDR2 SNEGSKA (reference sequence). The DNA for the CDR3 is TGCAGTGCTAGCACCGTAGCGGGTAGCGATAGCACAGATACGCAGTATTTT. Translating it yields CSASTVAGSDSTDTQYF.